The rows below give T cell receptor beta chains drawn from one sample of a study of blood T cells in healthy people across ages. TCRdb re-called the 5' RACE reads with MiXCR, one entry per CDR3 protein. The sample includes about 930,000 distinct CDR3 sequences, about 28% of them seen just once. The same sample was also used in a study of T cells of mothers and their children.

Material for sequencing was blood. The receptors were sampled from a woman aged 40 to 49 in good health. CDR3s include the opening cysteine and the closing phenylalanine or tryptophan. A D gene is named only where the DNA matches it firmly. Size is stated for part of the rows, as once, few or many counts, or as a class when the clone is expanded.

D gene,V gene,clone size,J gene,CDR3 protein,CDR3 DNA
TRBD1,TRBV20-1,few,TRBJ1-1,CSASPGQAPPEAFF,TGCAGTGCTAGTCCGGGACAGGCACCCCCTGAAGCTTTCTTT
NA,TRBV29-1,NA,TRBJ2-5,CSVEGARVREMPETQYF,TGCAGCGTTGAAGGTGCCAGAGTTAGAGAAATGCCGGAGACCCAGTACTTC
NA,TRBV18,NA,TRBJ2-3,CASSPTIRGAADTQYF,TGTGCCAGCTCACCCACTATCCGGGGGGCAGCAGATACGCAGTATTTT
NA,TRBV28,few,TRBJ1-5,CASISGTYQPQHF,TGTGCCAGCATCTCGGGAACTTATCAGCCCCAGCATTTT
NA,TRBV28,NA,TRBJ1-2,CASADNYGYTF,TGTGCCAGCGCGGACAACTATGGCTACACCTTC
TRBD1,TRBV12-3/TRBV12-4,NA,TRBJ1-5,CANSARGLGNQPQHF,TGTGCCAACAGTGCCAGGGGGCTCGGGAATCAGCCCCAGCATTTT
TRBD1,TRBV10-3,NA,TRBJ2-5,CAISETSSGQGKNEQYF,TGTGCCATCAGTGAAACAAGTTCGGGACAGGGAAAAAATGAGCAGTACTTC
NA,TRBV10-3,many,TRBJ2-7,CAIRPGEVNYEQYF,TGTGCCATCAGACCCGGTGAAGTAAACTACGAGCAGTACTTC
NA,TRBV5-1,few,TRBJ2-2,CASSLVSGGSYGELFF,TGCGCCAGCAGCTTGGTTTCCGGGGGCAGTTACGGGGAGCTGTTTTTT
NA,TRBV29-1,many,TRBJ2-3,CSVLPGTTDTQYF,TGCAGCGTTTTACCAGGGACCACAGATACGCAGTATTTT
NA,TRBV7-2,many,TRBJ2-5,CASSLGLAETQYF,TGTGCCAGCAGCTTAGGGCTAGCGGAGACCCAGTACTTC
NA,TRBV7-9,few,TRBJ2-1,CASSLDSDRFWFF,TGTGCCAGCAGCTTAGACAGCGACAGGTTCTGGTTCTTC
NA,TRBV11-2,NA,TRBJ1-1,CASSLGAGGDTEAFF,TGTGCCAGCAGCTTAGGGGCCGGGGGGGACACTGAAGCTTTCTTT
TRBD1,TRBV7-8,NA,TRBJ1-3,CASSWDSGSSGHTIYF,TGTGCCAGCAGCTGGGACAGCGGGTCCTCTGGACACACCATATATTTT
TRBD1,TRBV4-1,few,TRBJ2-7,CACSQDGSARQGAGEQYF,TGCGCCTGCAGCCAAGACGGCTCCGCGAGACAGGGGGCTGGCGAGCAGTACTTC
NA,TRBV5-5,NA,TRBJ1-2,CASSLDAVGAGDGYTF,TGTGCCAGCAGCTTGGATGCCGTGGGGGCAGGCGATGGCTACACCTTC
NA,TRBV9,NA,TRBJ1-3,CASTLGDGISSGNTIYF,TGTGCCAGCACCCTAGGGGACGGGATAAGCTCTGGAAACACCATATATTTT
NA,TRBV20-1,many,TRBJ1-1,CSASTGPSNTEAFF,TGCAGTGCTTCAACAGGGCCTTCGAACACTGAAGCTTTCTTT
TRBD1,TRBV28,few,TRBJ2-7,CASRPTGGSYEQYF,TGTGCCAGCAGACCGACAGGGGGATCCTACGAGCAGTACTTC
TRBD2,TRBV7-2,few,TRBJ2-2,CASSLVSSGAYKDTGELFF,TGTGCCAGCAGCTTAGTGTCTAGCGGAGCTTACAAAGACACCGGGGAGCTGTTTTTT
NA,TRBV7-3,NA,TRBJ2-3,CASSQGFRTDTQYF,TGTGCCAGCAGTCAGGGATTCCGCACAGATACGCAGTATTTT
NA,TRBV4-1,NA,TRBJ1-2,CASSQEITAGIIYGYTF,TGCGCCAGCAGCCAAGAGATAACAGCCGGAATCATCTACGGCTACACCTTC
NA,TRBV5-1,NA,TRBJ2-4,CASSSRSGTVGNIQYF,TGCGCCAGCAGCTCGAGGTCGGGGACCGTCGGGAACATTCAGTACTTC
TRBD1,TRBV27,NA,TRBJ1-2,CASSPKPAGGYGYGYTF,TGTGCCAGCAGTCCCAAACCCGCAGGGGGCTATGGCTATGGCTACACCTTC
TRBD1,TRBV20-1,NA,TRBJ1-6,CSATGGRGNSPLHF,TGCAGTGCCACAGGGGGACGAGGTAATTCACCCCTCCACTTT
NA,TRBV4-3,many,TRBJ2-1,CASSQDRGLFNEQFF,TGCGCCAGCAGCCAAGACAGAGGGCTATTCAATGAGCAGTTCTTC
TRBD1,TRBV25-1,many,TRBJ1-6,CASSEDRTGGSPLHF,TGTGCCAGCAGTGAAGATAGGACAGGGGGTTCACCCCTCCACTTT
TRBD1,TRBV7-2,few,TRBJ2-5,CASSPTGTVSQETQYF,TGTGCCAGCAGTCCAACCGGGACAGTTTCCCAAGAGACCCAGTACTTC
NA,TRBV25-1,NA,TRBJ2-3,CASSDTLGDTQYF,TGTGCCAGCAGTGATACCCTAGGAGATACGCAGTATTTT